The rows below give T cell receptor beta chains drawn from one sample of a study of blood T cell repertoires in COVID-19. The data were produced by immunoSEQ multiplex PCR, yet TCRdb's version contains in-frame clones alone and is incomplete. The sample contains roughly 120,000 clones, approximately 81% of which appear only once. The sequencing input was peripheral blood. These receptors all stem from a man at least 80 years old with COVID-19, enrolled during active disease. The CDR3 runs from the conserved cysteine through the conserved F or W. D genes are given only for firm matches. The listing skips clone size in some rows; elsewhere it reads once, few, many or a size class.

j_call	v_call	d_call	clone_size	cdr3_aa	cdr3_nt
TRBJ1-2	TRBV5-1	NA	NA	CASSPDIHGYTF	TGCGCCAGCAGCCCTGACATCCATGGCTACACCTTC
TRBJ1-4	TRBV28	NA	NA	CASSSGKRNEKLFF	TGTGCCAGCAGTTCCGGTAAGCGGAATGAAAAACTGTTTTTT
TRBJ2-7	TRBV23-1	TRBD2	once	CASPRDYSYEQYF	TGCGCCAGCCCCCGGGACTACTCCTACGAGCAGTACTTC
TRBJ2-7	TRBV28	NA	NA	CASSLEVDSYEQYF	TGTGCCAGCAGTTTAGAGGTGGACAGCTACGAGCAGTACTTC
TRBJ1-1	TRBV5-1	NA	NA	CASSLTGLLNTEAFF	TGCGCCAGCAGCTTGACCGGTTTATTGAACACTGAAGCTTTCTTT
TRBJ1-1	TRBV18	NA	NA	CASSSPREGVTEAFF	TGTGCCAGCTCTTCACCTAGGGAGGGCGTCACTGAAGCTTTCTTT
TRBJ2-2	TRBV27	TRBD2	NA	CASTNLLGLAGGELFF	TGTGCCAGCACCAACCTCCTCGGACTAGCGGGTGGGGAGCTGTTTTTT
TRBJ1-2	TRBV5-4	TRBD1	NA	CASSLDRGGYGYTF	TGTGCCAGCAGCTTAGACAGGGGAGGCTATGGCTACACCTTC
TRBJ1-4	TRBV4-2	NA	NA	CASSQPGATNEKLFF	TGTGCCAGCAGCCAGCCGGGAGCAACTAATGAAAAACTGTTTTTT
TRBJ2-3	TRBV27	TRBD2	few	CASSFLTSGRGADTQYF	TGTGCCAGCAGTTTCTTGACTAGCGGGAGAGGAGCAGATACGCAGTATTTT
TRBJ2-3	TRBV7-9	TRBD2	NA	CASSWGLAGGPDTQYF	TGTGCCAGCAGCTGGGGACTAGCGGGAGGGCCAGATACGCAGTATTTT
TRBJ1-1	TRBV6-2/TRBV6-3	TRBD1	NA	CASSAPGQGKTEAFF	TGTGCCAGCAGTGCCCCGGGACAGGGGAAAACTGAAGCTTTCTTT
TRBJ2-3	TRBV24-1	TRBD2	NA	CATSDSPGLGTDTQYF	TGTGCCACCAGTGATTCCCCGGGACTAGGCACAGATACGCAGTATTTT
TRBJ1-2	TRBV5-8	NA	NA	CASTLRQPARGYTF	TGTGCCAGCACCCTTAGACAGCCAGCTCGTGGCTACACCTTC
TRBJ1-5	TRBV5-5	NA	NA	CASSLGGGYSNQPQHF	TGTGCCAGCAGTTTGGGAGGGGGTTATAGCAATCAGCCCCAGCATTTT
TRBJ2-1	TRBV28	TRBD2	NA	CASRPRGETYNEQFF	TGTGCCAGCAGGCCTCGGGGGGAAACCTACAATGAGCAGTTCTTC
TRBJ1-2	TRBV27	TRBD1	NA	CASSLRTGGNVGYTF	TGTGCCAGCAGTTTGAGGACAGGGGGCAACGTTGGCTACACCTTC
TRBJ2-7	TRBV18	TRBD2	NA	CASSPTTSGRNEQYF	TGTGCCAGCTCACCCACAACTAGCGGGAGAAACGAGCAGTACTTC
TRBJ2-1	TRBV27	TRBD2	NA	CASSRPQGLAGGGNNEQFF	TGTGCCAGCAGTCGCCCTCAGGGACTAGCGGGAGGAGGGAACAATGAGCAGTTCTTC
TRBJ2-2	TRBV7-3	NA	NA	CASSAQGSGGELFF	TGTGCCAGCAGCGCCCAGGGTTCGGGCGGGGAGCTGTTTTTT
TRBJ2-5	TRBV25-1	NA	NA	CASSDPRLQETQYF	TGTGCCAGCAGTGATCCCAGGCTCCAAGAGACCCAGTACTTC
TRBJ1-1	TRBV4-2	TRBD1	once	CASSQTGQGRNTEAFF	TGTGCCAGCAGCCAGACCGGACAGGGAAGGAACACTGAAGCTTTCTTT
TRBJ1-5	TRBV7-2	NA	once	CASSLMRVNQPQHF	TGTGCCAGCAGCTTAATGCGGGTCAATCAGCCCCAGCATTTT
TRBJ1-1	TRBV5-1	TRBD1	NA	CASSVGQGYTEAFF	TGCGCCAGCAGCGTGGGACAGGGGTACACTGAAGCTTTCTTT
TRBJ2-7	TRBV28	NA	NA	CATYTQGRSYEQYF	TGTGCCACCTACACACAGGGTCGCTCCTACGAGCAGTACTTC
TRBJ2-2	TRBV21-1	NA	NA	CASSSSPTRAGELFF	TGTGCCAGCAGCAGCTCTCCGACTAGAGCCGGGGAGCTGTTTTTT
TRBJ2-5	TRBV5-1	TRBD2	NA	CASTSGTSGYQETQYF	TGCGCCAGCACCTCCGGGACTAGCGGCTACCAAGAGACCCAGTACTTC
TRBJ1-6	TRBV10-3	NA	NA	CAISPGQHSPLHF	TGTGCCATCAGCCCCGGACAGCATTCACCCCTCCACTTT
TRBJ2-3	TRBV19	TRBD2	NA	CASSIATSGIPDTQYF	TGTGCCAGTAGTATAGCCACTAGCGGGATCCCAGATACGCAGTATTTT
TRBJ1-3	TRBV18	NA	NA	CASSPQRQDTGNTIYF	TGTGCCAGCTCACCACAACGACAAGACACTGGAAACACCATATATTTT
TRBJ2-5	TRBV5-6	TRBD1	NA	CASSLGTGHETQYF	TGTGCCAGCAGCTTGGGGACAGGGCACGAGACCCAGTACTTC
TRBJ2-1	TRBV24-1	NA	NA	CATSDPTGISYNEQFF	TGTGCCACCAGTGACCCTACAGGGATCTCCTACAATGAGCAGTTCTTC
TRBJ1-6	TRBV3-1/TRBV3-2	TRBD1	NA	CASSPRTGGVSPLHF	TGTGCCAGCAGCCCTCGGACAGGGGGAGTTTCACCCCTCCACTTT
TRBJ1-1	TRBV27	TRBD1	NA	CASSSRTGTEAFF	TGTGCCAGCAGCAGCCGGACAGGGACTGAAGCTTTCTTT
TRBJ1-2	TRBV19	NA	few	CASSKSYGYTF	TGTGCCAGTAGTAAGAGCTATGGCTACACCTTC
TRBJ2-3	TRBV29-1	NA	NA	CSVARGMTDTQYF	TGCAGCGTTGCTAGGGGTATGACAGATACGCAGTATTTT
TRBJ2-2	TRBV4-1	TRBD1	NA	CASSHSRGQGGTGELFF	TGCGCCAGCAGCCACTCAAGGGGACAGGGAGGAACCGGGGAGCTGTTTTTT
TRBJ1-5	TRBV7-2	NA	NA	CASSLVGGHNSNQPQHF	TGTGCCAGCAGCTTAGTTGGTGGGCACAATAGCAATCAGCCCCAGCATTTT
TRBJ2-7	TRBV7-8	NA	NA	CASSLVTGRDEQYF	TGTGCCAGCAGCTTAGTGACAGGACGTGACGAGCAGTACTTC
TRBJ2-5	TRBV2	NA	few	CASSAGSRQTQYF	TGTGCCAGCAGTGCGGGGAGTCGACAGACCCAGTACTTC
TRBJ1-2	TRBV7-9	NA	NA	CASSLGQEGNGYTF	TGTGCCAGCAGCTTAGGCCAGGAAGGCAATGGCTACACCTTC
TRBJ2-3	TRBV3-1/TRBV3-2	NA	NA	CASSQGLPRTTDTQYF	TGTGCCAGCAGCCAAGGACTCCCCCGCACAACAGATACGCAGTATTTT
TRBJ2-7	TRBV10-3	TRBD2	NA	CAISPSGGSYEQYF	TGTGCCATCAGTCCCAGCGGGGGCTCCTACGAGCAGTACTTC
TRBJ2-1	TRBV13	TRBD2	NA	CASSFTSGLASYNEQFF	TGTGCCAGCAGCTTTACTAGCGGACTAGCATCCTACAATGAGCAGTTCTTC
TRBJ1-6	TRBV18	NA	NA	CASSPNVPTGSPLHF	TGTGCCAGCTCACCGAATGTCCCCACAGGCTCACCCCTCCACTTT
TRBJ1-3	TRBV19	NA	once	CATPEGRGNKNSGNTIYF	TGTGCCACCCCTGAGGGTCGGGGTAATAAGAACTCTGGAAACACCATATATTTT
TRBJ2-5	TRBV18	TRBD1	NA	CASSPGTGYQETQYF	TGTGCCAGCTCACCAGGGACAGGGTACCAAGAGACCCAGTACTTC
TRBJ1-1	TRBV10-3	TRBD1	NA	CAIGRDSGEAFF	TGTGCCATCGGCCGGGACAGCGGTGAAGCTTTCTTT
TRBJ2-7	TRBV11-2	TRBD1	NA	CASSQSTGAYEQYF	TGTGCCAGCAGTCAATCGACAGGGGCATACGAGCAGTACTTC
TRBJ2-2	TRBV5-8	TRBD1	NA	CASRRTGAGELFF	TGTGCCAGCAGACGGACAGGGGCCGGGGAGCTGTTTTTT
TRBJ1-3	TRBV4-3	NA	once	CASSQDVVGSGNTIYF	TGCGCCAGCAGCCAAGATGTGGTCGGCTCTGGAAACACCATATATTTT
TRBJ1-4	TRBV5-5	NA	NA	CASSFSTEDNEKLFF	TGTGCCAGCAGCTTTTCGACAGAAGATAATGAAAAACTGTTTTTT